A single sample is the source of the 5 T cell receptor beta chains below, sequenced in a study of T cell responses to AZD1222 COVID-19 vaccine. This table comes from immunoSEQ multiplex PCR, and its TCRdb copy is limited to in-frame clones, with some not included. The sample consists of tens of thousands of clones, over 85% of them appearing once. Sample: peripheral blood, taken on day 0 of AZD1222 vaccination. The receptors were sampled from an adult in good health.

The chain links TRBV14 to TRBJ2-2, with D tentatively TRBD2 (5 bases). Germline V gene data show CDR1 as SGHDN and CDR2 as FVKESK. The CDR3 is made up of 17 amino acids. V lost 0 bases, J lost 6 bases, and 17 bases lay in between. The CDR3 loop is CASSQEVPGNGAGELFF. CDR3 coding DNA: TGTGCCAGCAGCCAAGAAGTTCCCGGGAACGGGGCCGGGGAGCTGTTTTTT.

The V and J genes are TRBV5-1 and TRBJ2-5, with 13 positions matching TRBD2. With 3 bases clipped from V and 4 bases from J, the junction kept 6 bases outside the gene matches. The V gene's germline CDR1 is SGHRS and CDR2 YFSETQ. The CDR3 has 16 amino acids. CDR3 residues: CASSSGGLAGAETQYF. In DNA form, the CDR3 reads TGCGCCAGCAGCTCCGGAGGACTAGCGGGGGCAGAGACCCAGTACTTC.

As DNA, the CDR3 is TGTGCCAGCTCCTCGACAGGGGGCCGTCAGCCCCAGCATTTT. Amino acids: CASSSTGGRQPQHF. This chain uses TRBV18 with TRBJ1-5; the match to TRBD1 covers 10 bases. The germline CDR1 and CDR2 sequences are KGHSH and LQKENI. The junction had 5 bases not matched to a gene; V was cut back by 6 bases and J by 6 bases. This CDR3 comprises 14 residues.

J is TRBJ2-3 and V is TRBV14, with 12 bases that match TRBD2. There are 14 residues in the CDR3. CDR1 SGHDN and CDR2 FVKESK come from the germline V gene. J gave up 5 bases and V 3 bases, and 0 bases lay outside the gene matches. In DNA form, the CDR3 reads TGTGCCAGCAGCCAGGGACTAGCGGGAGATACGCAGTATTTT. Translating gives CASSQGLAGDTQYF.

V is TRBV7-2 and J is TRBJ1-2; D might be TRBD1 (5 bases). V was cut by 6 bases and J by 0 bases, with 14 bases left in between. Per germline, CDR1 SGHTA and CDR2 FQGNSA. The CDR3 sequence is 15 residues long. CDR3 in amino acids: CASSWTPDSNYGYTF. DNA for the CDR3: TGTGCCAGCAGTTGGACACCCGACTCTAACTATGGCTACACCTTC. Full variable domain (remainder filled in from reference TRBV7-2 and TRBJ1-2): GAGVSQSPSNKVTEKGKDVELRCDPISGHTALYWYRQSLGQGLEFLIYFQGNSAPDKSGLPSDRFSAERTGGSVSTLTIQRTQQEDSAVYLCASSWTPDSNYGYTFGSGTRLTVV.